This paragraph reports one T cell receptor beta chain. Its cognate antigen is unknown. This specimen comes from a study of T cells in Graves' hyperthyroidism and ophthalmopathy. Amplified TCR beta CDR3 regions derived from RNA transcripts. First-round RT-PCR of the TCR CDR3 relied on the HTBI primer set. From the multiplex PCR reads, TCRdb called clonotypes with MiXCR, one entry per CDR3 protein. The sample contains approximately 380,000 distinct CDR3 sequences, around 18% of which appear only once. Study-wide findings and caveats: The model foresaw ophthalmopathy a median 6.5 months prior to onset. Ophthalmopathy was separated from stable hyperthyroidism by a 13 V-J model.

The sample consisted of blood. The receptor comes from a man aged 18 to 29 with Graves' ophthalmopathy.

The CDR3 loop reads CASTPQPRQGNYGYTF. DNA of the CDR3: TGTGCCAGCACCCCGCAACCTCGACAGGGTAACTATGGCTACACCTTC. The rearrangement joins TRBV7-2 to TRBJ1-2, with TRBD1 matching over 7 bases. V shed 7 bases, J shed 1 base, and the junction held 12 bases outside the gene matches. This CDR3 comprises 16 residues. Germline values: CDR1 SGHTA, CDR2 FQGNSA.